A single sample is the source of the 10 T cell receptor beta chains below, sequenced in a study of OX40 agonist ivuxolimab in advanced cancers. Data came from immunoSEQ multiplex PCR; TCRdb stores just in-frame clones and leaves some out. The sample has over 40,000 clones, 70% to 90% seen once; the top ten hold approximately 0.4%. Sequenced material: CD4+ or CD8+ T cells sorted from blood, taken in a trial of the OX40 agonist ivuxolimab. These receptor sequences come from an adult with an advanced solid tumor such as melanoma, head and neck, liver or kidney cancer.

The chain combines TRBV5-1 with TRBJ2-2, with 10 bases lining up with TRBD2. CDR3 size: 16 residues. The germline gives CDR1 SGHRS, CDR2 YFSETQ. With V trimmed by 3 bases and J by 1 base, 3 bases remained unmatched. This CDR3 reads CASSSLAGGNTGELFF. The CDR3 coding sequence is TGCGCCAGCAGCTCCTTAGCGGGGGGGAACACCGGGGAGCTGTTTTTT.

V gene TRBV2 combines with J gene TRBJ2-5; no reliable D call. Germline lookup yields CDR1 SNHLY and CDR2 FYNNEI. Trimming pared 8 bases from V and 5 bases from J, leaving 12 bases between. The CDR3 has 12 amino acids. In nucleotides, the CDR3 is TGTGCCAGCCTCCGGGTGGGGGAGACCCAGTACTTC. Protein sequence: CASLRVGETQYF.

This sequence joins TRBV28 and TRBJ1-5; no definite D call. The CDR3 is 15 residues long. Between the trimmed V and J ends, which lost 7 bases and 8 bases, there was a span of 21 bases. Germline V gives CDR1 MDHEN, CDR2 SYDVKM. The chain's CDR3 is CASTPAPDAVEPQHF. In DNA, the CDR3 is TGTGCCAGCACCCCCGCCCCCGACGCCGTAGAGCCCCAGCATTTT.

This clone showed up just a few times. This chain joins TRBV7-9 and TRBJ1-4; the match to TRBD1 covers 10 bases. The CDR3 contains 16 residues. Germline CDR1 is SEHNR and CDR2 is FQNEAQ (reference sequence). With 5 bases clipped from V and 6 bases from J, the junction kept 9 bases outside the gene matches. The DNA for the CDR3 is TGTGCCAGCAGCCCACGACAGGGGGCTCGGGATGAAAAACTGTTTTTT. This encodes CASSPRQGARDEKLFF.

This rearrangement joins TRBV6-1 to TRBJ1-3; TRBD1 agrees at 8 bases. The germline V gene encodes CDR1 MNHNS and CDR2 SASEGT. The trim removed 4 bases at V and 0 bases at J, leaving 5 bases unmatched. This CDR3 region has 16 residues. As DNA, the CDR3 is TGTGCCAGCAGTGCTCAAGGACAGGGCTCTGGAAACACCATATATTTT. This gives the protein CASSAQGQGSGNTIYF.

The J gene is TRBJ1-1, the V gene TRBV7-6, with D unresolved. The CDR3 is 14 amino acids. Trimming removed 3 bases at V and 1 base at J, with 9 bases between. In germline, CDR1 is SGHVS, CDR2 FNYEAQ. In DNA form, the CDR3 reads TGTGCCAGCAGCTTGGGTCTGGGGAACACTGAAGCTTTCTTT. Protein sequence: CASSLGLGNTEAFF.

The gene calls are TRBV14 and TRBJ1-1; D is undetermined. V was shortened by 0 bases and J by 1 base, with 9 bases between the two germline ends. The CDR3 covers 15 residues. Germline lookup yields CDR1 SGHDN and CDR2 FVKESK. The CDR3 nucleotides read TGTGCCAGCAGCCAAGATGACTTCACGAACACTGAAGCTTTCTTT. Protein product: CASSQDDFTNTEAFF.

V is TRBV19 and J is TRBJ2-3; 7 bases match TRBD1. The germline V gene encodes CDR1 LNHDA and CDR2 SQIVND (reference sequence). V dropped 5 bases and J dropped 6; count of bases not matched to a gene: 14. This CDR3 is built from 16 residues. CDR3 DNA: TGTGCCAGTAGTCCACAGGGGACGCATGTTAGGGATACGCAGTATTTT. Translated: CASSPQGTHVRDTQYF.

This clone was detected once. The rearrangement joins TRBV5-1 to TRBJ2-7; D could derive from TRBD1 or TRBD2 (5 bases each). The V end was cut by 4 bases, the J end by 6 bases, with 17 bases between. The CDR3 loop spans 14 amino acids. Germline V gene data show CDR1 as SGHRS and CDR2 as YFSETQ. The CDR3 is CASSRDGTASEQYF. The CDR3 DNA follows: TGCGCCAGCAGCCGAGACGGGACGGCGAGCGAGCAGTACTTC.

This clone occurred once. The chain couples TRBV18 to TRBJ1-2, with D tentatively TRBD1 (5 bases). With 3 bases removed from V and 0 bases from J, the gap between germline ends came to 14 bases. This CDR3 is 16 amino acids long. CDR1 and CDR2 from the germline V gene are KGHSH and LQKENI. In nucleotides, the CDR3 is TGTGCCAGCTCACCGGGCGGGGACGGAGCTAACTATGGCTACACCTTC. Its translation is CASSPGGDGANYGYTF.